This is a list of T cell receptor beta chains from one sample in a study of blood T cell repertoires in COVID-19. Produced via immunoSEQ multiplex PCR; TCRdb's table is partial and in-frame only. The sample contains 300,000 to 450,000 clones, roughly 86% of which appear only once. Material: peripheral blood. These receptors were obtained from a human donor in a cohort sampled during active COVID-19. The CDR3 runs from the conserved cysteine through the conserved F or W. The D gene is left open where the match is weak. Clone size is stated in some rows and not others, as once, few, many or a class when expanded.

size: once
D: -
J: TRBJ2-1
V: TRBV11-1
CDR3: CASSLGGGGPHNEQFF
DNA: TGTGCCAGCAGCTTAGGGGGCGGGGGCCCCCACAATGAGCAGTTCTTC

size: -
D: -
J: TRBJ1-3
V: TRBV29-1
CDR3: CSVLSSGTAGNTIYF
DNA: TGCAGCGTCCTTTCTTCGGGGACTGCTGGAAACACCATATATTTT

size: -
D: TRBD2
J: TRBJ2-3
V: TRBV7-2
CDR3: CASSFNRLAGTTDTQYF
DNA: TGTGCCAGCAGCTTCAATAGACTAGCAGGCACCACAGATACGCAGTATTTT

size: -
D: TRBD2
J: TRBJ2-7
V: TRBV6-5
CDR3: CASVRTSGNSGEQYF
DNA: TGTGCCAGCGTCAGGACTAGCGGTAATTCGGGAGAGCAGTACTTC

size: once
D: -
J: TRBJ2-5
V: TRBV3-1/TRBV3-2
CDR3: CASSPGGGARETQYF
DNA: TGTGCCAGCAGCCCCGGAGGGGGGGCGCGGGAGACCCAGTACTTC

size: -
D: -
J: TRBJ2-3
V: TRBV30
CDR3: CAWSLGPDTQYF
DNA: TGTGCCTGGAGTTTGGGGCCAGATACGCAGTATTTT

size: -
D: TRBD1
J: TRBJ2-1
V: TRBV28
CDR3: CASSSPGQDSYNEQFF
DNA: TGTGCCAGCAGTTCCCCGGGACAGGATTCCTACAATGAGCAGTTCTTC

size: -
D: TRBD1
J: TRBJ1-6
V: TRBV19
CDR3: CASSNQGDRDSPLHF
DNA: TGTGCCAGTAGTAACCAGGGGGACAGGGATTCACCCCTCCACTTT

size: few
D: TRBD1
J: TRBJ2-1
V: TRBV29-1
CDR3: CSVEQGAAYNEQFF
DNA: TGCAGCGTTGAACAGGGGGCGGCATACAATGAGCAGTTCTTC

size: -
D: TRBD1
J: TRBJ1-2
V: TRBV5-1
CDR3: CASSSPGQANYGYTF
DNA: TGCGCCAGCAGCAGCCCGGGACAGGCTAACTATGGCTACACCTTC

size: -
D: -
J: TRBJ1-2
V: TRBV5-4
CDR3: CASSPNVQGVGYTF
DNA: TGTGCCAGCAGCCCCAATGTACAGGGAGTCGGCTACACCTTC

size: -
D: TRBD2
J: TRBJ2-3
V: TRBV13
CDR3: CASSLRAGGRTDTQYF
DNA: TGTGCCAGCAGCTTACGAGCGGGAGGGAGAACAGATACGCAGTATTTT

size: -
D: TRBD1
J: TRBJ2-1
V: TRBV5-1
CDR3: CASSLEGTGGNEQFF
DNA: TGCGCCAGCAGCTTGGAGGGGACAGGCGGCAATGAGCAGTTCTTC

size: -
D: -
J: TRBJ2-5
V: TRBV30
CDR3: CAWDLRGGETQYF
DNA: TGTGCCTGGGACCTCCGGGGTGGGGAGACCCAGTACTTC

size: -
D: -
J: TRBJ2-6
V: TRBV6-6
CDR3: CASSYSQRSGANVLTF
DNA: TGTGCCAGCAGTTACTCCCAGAGGTCTGGGGCCAACGTCCTGACTTTC

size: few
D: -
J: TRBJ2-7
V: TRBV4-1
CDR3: CASSQVGGTGVQYF
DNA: TGCGCCAGCAGCCAAGTAGGGGGAACTGGCGTGCAGTACTTC

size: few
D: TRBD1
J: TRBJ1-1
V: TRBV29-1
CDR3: CSVAGTVNTEAFF
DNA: TGCAGCGTTGCCGGGACAGTGAACACTGAAGCTTTCTTT

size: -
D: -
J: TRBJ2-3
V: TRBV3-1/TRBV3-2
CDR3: CASSPMAGSTDTQYF
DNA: TGTGCCAGCAGTCCTATGGCGGGAAGCACAGATACGCAGTATTTT

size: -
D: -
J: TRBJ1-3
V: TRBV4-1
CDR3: CASSPGRASQGSGNTIYF
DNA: TGCGCCAGCAGCCCAGGCAGGGCCTCACAGGGATCTGGAAACACCATATATTTT

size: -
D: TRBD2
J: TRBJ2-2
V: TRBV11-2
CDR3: CASSQLAGGNTGELFF
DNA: TGTGCCAGCAGCCAATTGGCGGGGGGTAACACCGGGGAGCTGTTTTTT

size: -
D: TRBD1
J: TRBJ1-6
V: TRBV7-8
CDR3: CASRATGRRSPLHF
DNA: TGTGCCAGCAGGGCGACAGGGCGACGATCACCCCTCCACTTT

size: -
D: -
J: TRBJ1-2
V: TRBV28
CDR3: CASSRTGSRDGYTF
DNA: TGTGCCAGCAGTAGAACGGGATCGCGGGATGGCTACACCTTC

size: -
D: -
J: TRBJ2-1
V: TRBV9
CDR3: CASSVVSGKYGEQFF
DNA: TGTGCCAGCAGCGTAGTATCAGGGAAGTATGGTGAGCAGTTCTTC

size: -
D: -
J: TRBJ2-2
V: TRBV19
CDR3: CASSFRGGELFF
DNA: TGTGCCAGTAGTTTTAGGGGCGGGGAGCTGTTTTTT

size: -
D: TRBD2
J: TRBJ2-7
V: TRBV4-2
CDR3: CASSQGGSGRAGYEQYF
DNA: TGTGCCAGCAGCCAAGGGGGTAGCGGGAGGGCCGGGTACGAGCAGTACTTC

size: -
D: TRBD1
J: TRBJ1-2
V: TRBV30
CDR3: CAWGQGQVYGYTF
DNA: TGTGCCTGGGGACAGGGACAGGTCTATGGCTACACCTTC

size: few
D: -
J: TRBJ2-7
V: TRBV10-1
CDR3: CASSESAGNSYEQYF
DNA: TGCGCCAGCAGTGAGTCTGCAGGGAATTCCTACGAGCAGTACTTC

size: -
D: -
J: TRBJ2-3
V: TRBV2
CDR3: CASSGRTRSTDTQYF
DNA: TGTGCCAGCAGTGGCCGGACAAGAAGCACAGATACGCAGTATTTT

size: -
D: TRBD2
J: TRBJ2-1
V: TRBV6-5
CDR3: CASSYSGGAGEQFF
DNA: TGTGCCAGCAGTTATAGCGGGGGGGCGGGTGAGCAGTTCTTC

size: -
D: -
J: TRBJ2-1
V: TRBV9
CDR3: CASSVDSYNEQFF
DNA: TGTGCCAGCAGCGTAGATTCATACAATGAGCAGTTCTTC

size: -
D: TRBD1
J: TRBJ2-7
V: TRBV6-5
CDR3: CASSDRVGSYEQYF
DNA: TGTGCCAGCAGCGACAGGGTGGGCTCCTACGAGCAGTACTTC

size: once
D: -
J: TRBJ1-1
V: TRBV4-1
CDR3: CASSQPRRGSRTEAFF
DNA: TGCGCCAGCAGCCAACCCCGCAGGGGTTCCAGGACTGAAGCTTTCTTT

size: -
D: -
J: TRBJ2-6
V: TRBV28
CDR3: CASSFFQNSGANVLTF
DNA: TGTGCCAGCAGTTTTTTTCAGAACTCTGGGGCCAACGTCCTGACTTTC

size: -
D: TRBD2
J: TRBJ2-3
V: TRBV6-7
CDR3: CASSYSGLAGRTLCTDTQYF
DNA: TGTGCCAGCAGTTACTCGGGACTAGCGGGGAGGACCCTGTGCACAGATACGCAGTATTTT

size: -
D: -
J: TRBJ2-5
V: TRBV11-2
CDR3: CASSLGGDQETQYF
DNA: TGTGCCAGCAGCTTAGGGGGGGACCAAGAGACCCAGTACTTC

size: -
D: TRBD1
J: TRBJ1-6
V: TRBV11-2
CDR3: CASSAGQGYNSPLHF
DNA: TGTGCCAGCAGCGCCGGACAGGGATATAATTCACCCCTCCACTTT

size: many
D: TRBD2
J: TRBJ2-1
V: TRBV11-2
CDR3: CASSLGRIAGGPNEQFF
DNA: TGTGCCAGCAGCTTAGGTCGAATAGCGGGGGGGCCCAATGAGCAGTTCTTC

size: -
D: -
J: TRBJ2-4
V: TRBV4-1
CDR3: CASSPRGTTGSLAKNIQYF
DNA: TGCGCCAGCAGCCCACGTGGGACAACCGGGTCTCTAGCCAAAAACATTCAGTACTTC

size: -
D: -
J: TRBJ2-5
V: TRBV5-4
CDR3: CASSPSGGLQETQYF
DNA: TGTGCCAGCAGCCCTAGTGGCGGACTACAAGAGACCCAGTACTTC